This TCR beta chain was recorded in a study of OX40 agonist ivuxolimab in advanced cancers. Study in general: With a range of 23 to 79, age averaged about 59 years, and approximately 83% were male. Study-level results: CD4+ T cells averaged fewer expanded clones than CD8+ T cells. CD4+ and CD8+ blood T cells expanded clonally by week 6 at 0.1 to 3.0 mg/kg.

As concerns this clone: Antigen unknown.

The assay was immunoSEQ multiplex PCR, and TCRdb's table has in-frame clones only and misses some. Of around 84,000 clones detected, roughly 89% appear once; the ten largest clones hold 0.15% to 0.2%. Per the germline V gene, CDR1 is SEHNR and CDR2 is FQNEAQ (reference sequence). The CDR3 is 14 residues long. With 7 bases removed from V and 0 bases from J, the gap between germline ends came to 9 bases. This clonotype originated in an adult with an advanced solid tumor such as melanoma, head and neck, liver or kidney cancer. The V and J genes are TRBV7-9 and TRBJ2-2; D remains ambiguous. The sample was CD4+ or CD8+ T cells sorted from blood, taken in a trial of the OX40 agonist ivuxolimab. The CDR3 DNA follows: TGTGCCAGCAAGGTGGTGGCGAACACCGGGGAGCTGTTTTTT. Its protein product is CASKVVANTGELFF.